The source of this T cell receptor (beta chain) is a study of blood T cells in healthy people across ages. A remark on this clonotype: Its target is unknown.

With a J-beta primer mix and a sample-barcoded 5' primer, a second PCR ran about 7 to 12 cycles. Every cDNA molecule bore a tag from a template-switch adaptor containing 12 random nucleotides. Paired-end reads containing CDR3 totaled no fewer than 2.5 million for each sample. TCRdb re-called the 5' RACE reads with MiXCR, one entry per CDR3 protein. The sample includes around 1.7 million distinct CDR3 sequences, 28% of them seen just once. Findings and caveats of the study: While age rose, TCR beta diversity per million T cells dropped in a roughly linear way.

This CDR3 has 18 residues. Trimming left V 1 base short and J 4 bases short, with 22 bases between. The germline gives CDR1 LNHNV, CDR2 YYDKDF (reference sequence). This rearrangement joins TRBV15 to TRBJ1-1, with D possibly TRBD1 on 5 matching bases. The source material was blood. The TCR sequence derives from a young woman in good health. CDR3 coding DNA: TGTGCCACCAGCAGAGCGGGGCTTCGAACAGCGGGGAGCACTGAAGCTTTCTTT. Amino acid sequence: CATSRAGLRTAGSTEAFF. The entire variable domain, with the rest obtained from reference TRBV15 and TRBJ1-1, is as follows: DAMVIQNPRYQVTQFGKPVTLSCSQTLNHNVMYWYQQKSSQAPKLLFHYYDKDFNNEADTPDNFQSRRPNTSFCFLDIRSPGLGDTAMYLCATSRAGLRTAGSTEAFFGQGTRLTVV.